These 15 T cell receptor beta chains were all obtained from the same sample, sequenced in a study of blood T cell repertoires in COVID-19. Sequencing was performed with immunoSEQ multiplex PCR; in TCRdb, only in-frame clones are kept and a portion is missing. The table has 200,000 to 250,000 clones, under 90% seen once. Sample: peripheral blood. The receptor set was obtained from a woman older than 75 with COVID-19, enrolled during active disease.

This clone was seen once. The gene calls are TRBV6-5 and TRBJ1-1; maybe TRBD1 (5 bases). CDR1 is MNHEY, CDR2 SVGAGI, per germline. This CDR3 region has 15 residues. V was clipped by 6 bases and J by 5 bases, with 19 bases between them. This chain's CDR3 is CASRTSGWGVTEAFF. The CDR3 nucleotides are TGTGCCAGCAGGACTTCAGGGTGGGGGGTGACTGAAGCTTTCTTT.

This chain joins TRBV19 and TRBJ2-3, with 12 bases identical to TRBD2. V gave up 4 bases and J gave up 3 bases; unmatched junction bases: 5. Per germline, CDR1 LNHDA and CDR2 SQIVND (reference sequence). CDR3 size: 16 residues. The DNA for the CDR3 is TGTGCCAGTAGTAGCGGACTAGCGGGAAGAACAGATACGCAGTATTTT. This translates into CASSSGLAGRTDTQYF.

This clone was detected only once. The chain combines TRBV28 with TRBJ1-6; 9 bases are shared with TRBD1. This CDR3 comprises 15 residues. The germline gives CDR1 MDHEN, CDR2 SYDVKM. Trimming took 5 bases from V and 10 from J; bases not matched to a gene: 9. The CDR3 DNA follows: TGTGCCAGCAGTCTCCCGGGACAGGGCCAATCACCCCTCCACTTT. Amino acid sequence: CASSLPGQGQSPLHF.

The chain links TRBV5-4 to TRBJ1-6, with D maybe TRBD1 (5 bases). Germline V gene data show CDR1 as SGHNT and CDR2 as YYREEE (reference sequence). Deletions cut 6 bases from V and 8 bases from J, with 21 bases between. This CDR3 is built from 16 residues. CDR3 coding DNA: TGTGCCAGCAATCCCGGGGGGTCGAATAACGATTCACCCCTCCACTTT. This translates into CASNPGGSNNDSPLHF.

This clone was picked up one time. This chain uses TRBV5-1 with TRBJ2-2, with D uncertain. This CDR3 contains 14 residues. Per germline, CDR1 SGHRS and CDR2 YFSETQ. Deletions cut 1 base from V and 4 bases from J, with 8 bases between. The CDR3 DNA sequence: TGCGCCAGCAGCTTGCTCGAGTTCACCGGGGAGCTGTTTTTT. This codes for CASSLLEFTGELFF.

V and J are TRBV5-1 and TRBJ1-2, with D possibly matching TRBD1 (6 bases). CDR3 length: 14 amino acids. Germline CDR1 reads SGHRS; CDR2 reads YFSETQ. V dropped 6 bases and J dropped 2 bases, with 14 bases sitting between them. CDR3 nucleotide sequence: TGCGCCAGCACCCCCCAACAGGGAAACTATGGCTACACCTTC. Its translation is CASTPQQGNYGYTF.

The chain couples TRBV4-1 to TRBJ2-6; 7 nucleotides agree with TRBD1. The CDR3 has 20 amino acids. The V segment lost 0 bases and the J segment 0 bases; nucleotides outside the gene matches: 11. Germline assignment: CDR1 MGHRA and CDR2 YSYEKL. The CDR3 sequence is CASSQDPRTGDFSGANVLTF. The CDR3 DNA reads TGCGCCAGCAGCCAAGACCCCCGGACAGGTGACTTCTCTGGGGCCAACGTCCTGACTTTC.

This chain joins TRBV7-3 and TRBJ2-5, with TRBD2 as a possible D gene (10 bases). The V end lost 5 bases, the J end lost 5 bases, and 39 bases lay between the germline ends. This CDR3 is built from 22 residues. The germline gives CDR1 SGHTA, CDR2 FQGTGA. The DNA of the CDR3 is TGTGCCAGCAGCCCGAGGACAGGGGACCCTACTCTAGCGGGAGTTGGTCGGGAGACCCAGTACTTC. It encodes CASSPRTGDPTLAGVGRETQYF.

The chain links TRBV18 to TRBJ2-2; 7 bases line up with TRBD1. CDR1 is KGHSH and CDR2 is LQKENI in the germline V gene. The CDR3 length is 16 residues. The V segment lost 2 bases and the J segment 5 bases; nucleotides outside the gene matches: 8. The CDR3 DNA reads as TGTGCCAGCTCACCAATGACAGGGTCGCAGACCGGGGAGCTGTTTTTT. It is translated as CASSPMTGSQTGELFF.

This chain links TRBV28 with TRBJ2-7; TRBD2 matches 7 bases. The CDR3 has 14 amino acids. CDR1 MDHEN and CDR2 SYDVKM come from the germline V gene. With V trimmed by 3 bases and J by 3 bases, 5 bases remained unmatched. CDR3 loop: CASSLGGGVYEQYF. DNA for the CDR3: TGTGCCAGCAGTTTGGGGGGAGGGGTCTACGAGCAGTACTTC.

This clone has only one observation. The chain is built from TRBV2 and TRBJ1-2; the D gene is possibly TRBD1 (5 bases). The germline V gene encodes CDR1 SNHLY and CDR2 FYNNEI. The CDR3 extends over 13 amino acids. Deletions cut 3 bases from V and 5 bases from J, with 10 bases between. This CDR3 reads CASSEQGGYGYTF. CDR3 DNA: TGTGCCAGCAGTGAGCAGGGTGGGTATGGCTACACCTTC.

This clone was seen once. The J gene is TRBJ2-2, the V gene TRBV2; TRBD1 is a possible D gene (6 bases). Germline V CDR1 and CDR2: SNHLY, FYNNEI. The CDR3 totals 13 residues. With 7 bases removed from V and 6 bases from J, the gap between germline ends came to 12 bases. The DNA of the CDR3 is TGTGCCAGCACCGGGCAGGGGCCCGGGGAGCTGTTTTTT. Amino acid sequence: CASTGQGPGELFF.

The V and J genes are TRBV7-6 and TRBJ2-3, with 8 bases fitting TRBD2. The junction had 6 bases not matched to a gene; V was cut back by 5 bases and J by 2 bases. This CDR3 is built from 15 residues. Germline CDR1 and CDR2: SGHVS and FNYEAQ. The CDR3, as DNA: TGTGCCAGCAGCCTTACTAGCGGACTCACAGATACGCAGTATTTT. Translation: CASSLTSGLTDTQYF.

This clone has just a few counts. This chain joins TRBV11-3 and TRBJ2-7, with D maybe TRBD1 (7 bases). The V gene lost 0 bases and the J gene lost 6 bases, with 12 bases spanning the gap. The CDR3 extends over 14 amino acids. Germline V CDR1 and CDR2: SGHNT, YENEEA. The CDR3 loop is CASSLDWQGGEQYF. The CDR3 DNA reads as TGTGCCAGCAGCTTAGATTGGCAGGGGGGCGAGCAGTACTTC.

The chain has TRBV6-5 and TRBJ1-6; D gene ambiguous. The CDR3 sequence is 13 residues long. Deletions cut 9 bases from V and 6 bases from J, with 12 bases between. Germline V gives CDR1 MNHEY, CDR2 SVGAGI. CDR3 in amino acids: CASLRETNSPLHF. CDR3 DNA sequence: TGTGCCAGTCTTCGGGAGACTAATTCACCCCTCCACTTT.